A single T cell receptor beta chain is shown here with its context. The target antigen is unknown. Trimming removed 0 bases from V and 5 bases from J, with 13 bases in between. Germline values: CDR1 MNHNS, CDR2 SASEGT. The CDR3 is made up of 15 amino acids. The source of the sample is a study of T cells in narcolepsy. Whole-study findings and limits: No autoreactive T cell clone sequences appeared in some memory CD4+ repertoires. Comparing one patient's CSF and blood CD4+ clonotypes highlighted HCRT- and TRIB2-specific autoreactive clonotypes.

The table came from immunoSEQ multiplex PCR; TCRdb's copy has only in-frame clones and leaves some out. The repertoire includes some 30,000 clones, about nine tenths of them detected once, and 1.1% sits in the top ten. The gene calls are TRBV6-1 and TRBJ1-2; TRBD1 is a possible D gene (5 bases). The receptor was derived from a human donor with narcolepsy. What was sequenced was CD45RA- memory CD4+ T cells from PBMCs. CDR3 protein: CASSEAGTEGYGYTF. For the CDR3, the DNA is TGTGCCAGCAGTGAAGCAGGGACGGAGGGGTATGGCTACACCTTC.